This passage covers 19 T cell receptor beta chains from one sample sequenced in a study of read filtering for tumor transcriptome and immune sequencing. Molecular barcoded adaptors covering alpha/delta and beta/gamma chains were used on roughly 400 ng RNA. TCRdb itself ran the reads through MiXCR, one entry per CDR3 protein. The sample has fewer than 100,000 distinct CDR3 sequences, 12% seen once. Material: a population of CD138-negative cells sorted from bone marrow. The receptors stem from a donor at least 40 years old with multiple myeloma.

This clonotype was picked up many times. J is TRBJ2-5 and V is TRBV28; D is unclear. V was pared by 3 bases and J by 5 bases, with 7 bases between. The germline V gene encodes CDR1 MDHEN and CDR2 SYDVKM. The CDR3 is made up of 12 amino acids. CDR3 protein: CASSLPWETQYF. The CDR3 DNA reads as TGTGCCAGCAGTTTGCCCTGGGAGACCCAGTACTTC.

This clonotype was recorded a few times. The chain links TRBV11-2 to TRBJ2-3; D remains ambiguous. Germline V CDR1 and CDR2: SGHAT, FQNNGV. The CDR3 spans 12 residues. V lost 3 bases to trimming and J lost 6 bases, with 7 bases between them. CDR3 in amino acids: CASSFLPDTQYF. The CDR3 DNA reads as TGTGCCAGCAGCTTCCTACCTGATACGCAGTATTTT.

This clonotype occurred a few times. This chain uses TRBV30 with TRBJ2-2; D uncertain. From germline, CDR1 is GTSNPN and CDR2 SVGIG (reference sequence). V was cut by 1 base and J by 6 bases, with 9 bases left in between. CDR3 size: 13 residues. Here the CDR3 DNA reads TGTGCCTGGAGTGGGGCCGCCTCCGGGGAGCTGTTTTTT. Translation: CAWSGAASGELFF.

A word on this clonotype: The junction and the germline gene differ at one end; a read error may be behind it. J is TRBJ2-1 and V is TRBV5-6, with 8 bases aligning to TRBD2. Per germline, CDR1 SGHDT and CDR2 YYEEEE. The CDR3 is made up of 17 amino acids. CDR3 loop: CASSLDSGIELYNQQFF. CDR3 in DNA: TGTGCCAGCAGCTTGGATAGCGGGATAGAGCTCTACAATCAGCAGTTCTTC.

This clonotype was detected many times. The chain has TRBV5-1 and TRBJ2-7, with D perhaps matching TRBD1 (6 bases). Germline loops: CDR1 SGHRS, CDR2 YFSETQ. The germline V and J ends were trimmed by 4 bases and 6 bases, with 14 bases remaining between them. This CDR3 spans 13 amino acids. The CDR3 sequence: CASSEAQGTEQYF. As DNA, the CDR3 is TGCGCCAGCAGCGAGGCACAGGGAACCGAGCAGTACTTC.

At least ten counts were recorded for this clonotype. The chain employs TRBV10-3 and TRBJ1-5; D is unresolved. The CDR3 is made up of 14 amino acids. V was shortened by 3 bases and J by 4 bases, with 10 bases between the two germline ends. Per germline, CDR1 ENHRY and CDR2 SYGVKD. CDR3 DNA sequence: TGTGCCATCAGTGATCCAACAGCGAATCAGCCCCAGCATTTT. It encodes CAISDPTANQPQHF.

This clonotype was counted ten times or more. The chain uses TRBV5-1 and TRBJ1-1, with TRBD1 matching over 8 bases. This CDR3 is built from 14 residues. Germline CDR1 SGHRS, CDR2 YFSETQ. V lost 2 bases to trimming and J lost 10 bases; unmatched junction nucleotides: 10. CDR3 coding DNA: TGCGCCAGCAGCTTCATTGATCAGGGGGCGGGAGCTTTCTTT. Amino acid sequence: CASSFIDQGAGAFF.

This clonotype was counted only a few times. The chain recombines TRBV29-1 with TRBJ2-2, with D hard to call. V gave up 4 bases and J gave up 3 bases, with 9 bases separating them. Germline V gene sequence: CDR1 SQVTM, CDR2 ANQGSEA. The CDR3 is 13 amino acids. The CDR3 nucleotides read TGCAGCGTTGGCACTCTTGACACCGGGGAGCTGTTTTTT. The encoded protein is CSVGTLDTGELFF.

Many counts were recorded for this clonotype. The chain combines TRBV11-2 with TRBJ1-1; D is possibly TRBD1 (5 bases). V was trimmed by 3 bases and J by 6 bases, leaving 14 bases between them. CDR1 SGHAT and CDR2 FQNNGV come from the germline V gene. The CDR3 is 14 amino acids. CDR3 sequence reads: CASSFGMGLAEAFF. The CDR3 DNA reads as TGTGCCAGCAGCTTCGGGATGGGGCTCGCTGAAGCTTTCTTT. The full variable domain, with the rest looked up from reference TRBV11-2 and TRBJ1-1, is EAGVAQSPRYKIIEKRQSVAFWCNPISGHATLYWYQQILGQGPKLLIQFQNNGVVDDSQLPKDRFSAERLKGVDSTLKIQPAKLEDSAVYLCASSFGMGLAEAFFGQGTRLTVV.

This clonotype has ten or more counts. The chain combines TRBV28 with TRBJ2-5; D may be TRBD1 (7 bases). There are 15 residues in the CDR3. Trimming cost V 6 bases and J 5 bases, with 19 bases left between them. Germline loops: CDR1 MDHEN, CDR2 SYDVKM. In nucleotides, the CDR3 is TGTGCCAGCAGGGAACCAGGGGGGTCCGGGGAGACCCAGTACTTC. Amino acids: CASREPGGSGETQYF. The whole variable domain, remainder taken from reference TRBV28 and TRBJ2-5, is DVKVTQSSRYLVKRTGEKVFLECVQDMDHENMFWYRQDPGLGLRLIYFSYDVKMKEKGDIPEGYSVSREKKERFSLILESASTNQTSMYLCASREPGGSGETQYFGPGTRLLVL.

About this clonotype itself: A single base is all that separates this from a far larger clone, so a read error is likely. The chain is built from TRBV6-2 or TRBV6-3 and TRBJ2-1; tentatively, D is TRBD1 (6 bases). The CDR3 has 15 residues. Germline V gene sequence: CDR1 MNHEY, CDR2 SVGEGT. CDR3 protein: CASSHSTHQGHEQFF. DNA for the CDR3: TGTGCCAGCAGTCACTCGACGCACCAGGGGCATGAGCAGTTCTTC.

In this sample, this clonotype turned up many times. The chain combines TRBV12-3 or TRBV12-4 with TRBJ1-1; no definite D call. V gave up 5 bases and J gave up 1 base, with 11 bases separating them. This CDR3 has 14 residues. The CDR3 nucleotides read TGTGCCAGCAGTCTAACAACAGCGAACACTGAAGCTTTCTTT. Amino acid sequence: CASSLTTANTEAFF.

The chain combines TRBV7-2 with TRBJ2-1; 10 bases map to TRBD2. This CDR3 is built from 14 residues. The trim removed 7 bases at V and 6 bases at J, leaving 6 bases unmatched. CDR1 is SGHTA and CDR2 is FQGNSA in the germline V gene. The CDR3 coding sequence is TGTGCCAGCACCGGGACTAGCGCCGCCAATGAGCAGTTCTTC. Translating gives CASTGTSAANEQFF.

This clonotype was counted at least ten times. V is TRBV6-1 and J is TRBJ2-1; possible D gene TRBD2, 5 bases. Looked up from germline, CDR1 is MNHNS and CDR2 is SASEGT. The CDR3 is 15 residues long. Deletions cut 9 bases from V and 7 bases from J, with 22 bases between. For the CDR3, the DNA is TGTGCCAGTCTTCACTCCGGGATACGGGTGAATGAGCAGTTCTTC. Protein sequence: CASLHSGIRVNEQFF.

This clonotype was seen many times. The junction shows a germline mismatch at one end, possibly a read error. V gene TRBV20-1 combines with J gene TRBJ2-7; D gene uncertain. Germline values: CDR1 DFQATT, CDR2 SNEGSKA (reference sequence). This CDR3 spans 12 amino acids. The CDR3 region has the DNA TGCAGTGCTAGAGATGAGTCCGGTTTCTCAGCCTTC. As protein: CSARDESGFSAF.

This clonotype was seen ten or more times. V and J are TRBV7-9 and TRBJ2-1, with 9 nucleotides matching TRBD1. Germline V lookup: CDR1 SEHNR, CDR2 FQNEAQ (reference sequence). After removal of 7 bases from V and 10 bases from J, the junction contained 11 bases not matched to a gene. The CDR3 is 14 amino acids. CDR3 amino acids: CASTLKVGQGEQFF. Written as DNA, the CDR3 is TGTGCCAGCACCCTAAAGGTTGGACAGGGGGAGCAGTTCTTC. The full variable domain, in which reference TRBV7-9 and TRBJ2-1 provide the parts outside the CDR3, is DTGVSQNPRHKITKRGQNVTFRCDPISEHNRLYWYRQTLGQGPEFLTYFQNEAQLEKSRLLSDRFSAERPKGSFSTLEIQRTEQGDSAMYLCASTLKVGQGEQFFGPGTRLTVL.

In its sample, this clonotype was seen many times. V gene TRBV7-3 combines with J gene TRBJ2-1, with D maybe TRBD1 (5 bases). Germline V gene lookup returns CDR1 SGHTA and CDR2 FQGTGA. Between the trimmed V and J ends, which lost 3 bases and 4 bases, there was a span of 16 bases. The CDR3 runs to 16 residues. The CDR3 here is CASSLRQSISYNEQFF. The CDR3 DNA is TGTGCCAGCAGCTTGAGACAGTCGATTTCATACAATGAGCAGTTCTTC.

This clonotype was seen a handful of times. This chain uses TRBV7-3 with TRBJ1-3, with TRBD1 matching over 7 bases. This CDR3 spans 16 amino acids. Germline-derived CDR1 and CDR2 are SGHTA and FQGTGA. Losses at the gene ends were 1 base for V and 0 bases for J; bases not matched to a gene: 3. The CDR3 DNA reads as TGTGCCAGCAGCTTAAAGACAGGGAGCTCTGGAAACACCATATATTTT. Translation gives CASSLKTGSSGNTIYF. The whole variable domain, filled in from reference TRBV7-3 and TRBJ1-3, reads GAGVSQTPSNKVTEKGKYVELRCDPISGHTALYWYRQSLGQGPEFLIYFQGTGAADDSGLPNDRFFAVRPEGSVSTLKIQRTERGDSAVYLCASSLKTGSSGNTIYFGEGSWLTVV.

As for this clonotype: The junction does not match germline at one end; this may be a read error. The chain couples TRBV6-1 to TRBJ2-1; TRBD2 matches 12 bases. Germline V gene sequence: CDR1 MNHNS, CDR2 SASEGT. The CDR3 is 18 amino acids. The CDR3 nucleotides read TGTGCCTGCAGGAGGCTAGCGGGAGGGCCGGGGTCCTACAATGAGCAGTTCTTC. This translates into CACRRLAGGPGSYNEQFF.